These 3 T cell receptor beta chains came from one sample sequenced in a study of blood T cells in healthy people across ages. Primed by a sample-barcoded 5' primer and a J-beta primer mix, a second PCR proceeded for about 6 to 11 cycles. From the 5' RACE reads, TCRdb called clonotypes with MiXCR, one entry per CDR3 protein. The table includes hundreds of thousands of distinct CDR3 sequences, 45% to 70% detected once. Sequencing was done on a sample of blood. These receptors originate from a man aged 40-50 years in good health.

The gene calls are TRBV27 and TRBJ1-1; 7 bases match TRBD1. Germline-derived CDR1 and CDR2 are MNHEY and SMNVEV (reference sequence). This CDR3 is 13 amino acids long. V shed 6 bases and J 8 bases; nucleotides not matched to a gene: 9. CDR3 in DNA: TGTGCCAGCAGCCGTTTTGCGGGACAGGAAGCTTTCTTT. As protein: CASSRFAGQEAFF.

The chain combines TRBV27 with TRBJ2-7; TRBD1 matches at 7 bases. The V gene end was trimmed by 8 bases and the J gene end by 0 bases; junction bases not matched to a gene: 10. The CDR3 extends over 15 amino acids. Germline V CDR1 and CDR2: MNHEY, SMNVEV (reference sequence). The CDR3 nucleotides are TGTGCCAGCCGGATAGGGACAGCCCCCTCCTACGAGCAGTACTTC. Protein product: CASRIGTAPSYEQYF.

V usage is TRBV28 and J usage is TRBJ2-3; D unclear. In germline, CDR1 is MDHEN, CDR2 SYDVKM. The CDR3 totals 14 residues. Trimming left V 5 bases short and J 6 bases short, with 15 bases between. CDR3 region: CASSLSVVPDTQYF. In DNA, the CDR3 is TGTGCCAGCAGTCTGAGTGTAGTACCGGATACGCAGTATTTT.